The rows below give T cell receptor beta chains drawn from one sample of a study of regulatory T cells in long-lasting Graves disease. TCRdb called the multiplex PCR reads again in MiXCR, with one record for every CDR3 protein. The sample holds around 480,000 distinct CDR3 sequences; around 15% are singletons and the top ten take 9.5% to 15%. These data were likewise used in another study, on T cells in Graves' hyperthyroidism and ophthalmopathy.

The material sequenced was peripheral blood mononuclear cells (PBMCs), taken at new diagnosis, from a patient treated with antithyroid drugs. These receptors were obtained from a man aged 40-49 years with Graves disease. Each CDR3 is given with its conserved first and last residue. A D gene is named only where the DNA matches it firmly. Rows give clone size only sometimes, using once, few, many, or a class for an expanded clone.

clone_size: many; j_call: TRBJ2-1; v_call: TRBV28; d_call: .; cdr3_aa: CASSLWNSYNEQFF; cdr3_nt: TGTGCCAGCAGTTTATGGAATTCCTACAATGAGCAGTTCTTC
clone_size: many; j_call: TRBJ1-2; v_call: TRBV7-2; d_call: .; cdr3_aa: CASSPYGIGDYGYTF; cdr3_nt: TGTGCCAGCAGCCCATATGGCATAGGGGACTATGGCTACACCTTC
clone_size: many; j_call: TRBJ2-3; v_call: TRBV29-1; d_call: TRBD1; cdr3_aa: CSVGGTGTDTQYF; cdr3_nt: TGCAGCGTTGGTGGGACAGGGACAGATACGCAGTATTTT
clone_size: many; j_call: TRBJ1-1; v_call: TRBV5-6; d_call: .; cdr3_aa: CASSFGPLVREAFF; cdr3_nt: TGTGCCAGCAGCTTCGGACCGCTAGTCAGAGAAGCTTTCTTT
clone_size: many; j_call: TRBJ2-7; v_call: TRBV2; d_call: .; cdr3_aa: CATTGSYEQYF; cdr3_nt: TGTGCCACCACCGGTTCTTACGAGCAGTACTTC
clone_size: many; j_call: TRBJ1-3; v_call: TRBV3-1; d_call: .; cdr3_aa: CASSQAVLLSGNTIYF; cdr3_nt: TGTGCCAGCAGCCAAGCGGTCCTCCTCTCTGGAAACACCATATATTTT
clone_size: .; j_call: TRBJ1-1; v_call: TRBV13; d_call: TRBD1; cdr3_aa: CASSSPRTGRRTEAFF; cdr3_nt: TGTGCCAGCAGCTCACCGCGGACAGGGCGGCGGACTGAAGCTTTCTTT
clone_size: many; j_call: TRBJ2-1; v_call: TRBV10-3; d_call: .; cdr3_aa: CAIRGTGNFNEQFF; cdr3_nt: TGTGCCATCAGAGGAACGGGAAACTTCAATGAGCAGTTCTTC
clone_size: .; j_call: TRBJ1-6; v_call: TRBV7-2; d_call: .; cdr3_aa: CASSLSSSSYNSPLHF; cdr3_nt: TGTGCCAGCAGCTTAAGCAGTAGCTCCTATAATTCACCCCTCCACTTT
clone_size: many; j_call: TRBJ1-2; v_call: TRBV20-1; d_call: .; cdr3_aa: CSARDTGRPLGGYTF; cdr3_nt: TGCAGTGCTAGAGATACTGGACGGCCCCTGGGTGGCTACACCTTC
clone_size: many; j_call: TRBJ2-1; v_call: TRBV27; d_call: .; cdr3_aa: CASSTVGLGEQFF; cdr3_nt: TGTGCCAGCAGTACTGTCGGTCTCGGTGAGCAGTTCTTC
clone_size: .; j_call: TRBJ2-7; v_call: TRBV12-3/TRBV12-4; d_call: TRBD2; cdr3_aa: CASTPQSGVSYEQYF; cdr3_nt: TGTGCCAGCACTCCCCAAAGCGGGGTCTCCTACGAGCAGTACTTC
clone_size: few; j_call: TRBJ2-7; v_call: TRBV6-1; d_call: .; cdr3_aa: CASRSKTSAYEQYF; cdr3_nt: TGTGCCAGCAGATCCAAAACATCGGCCTACGAGCAGTACTTC
clone_size: many; j_call: TRBJ2-3; v_call: TRBV6-1; d_call: .; cdr3_aa: CASSRTLASDTQYF; cdr3_nt: TGTGCCAGCAGTCGTACACTAGCTTCAGATACGCAGTATTTT
clone_size: many; j_call: TRBJ2-3; v_call: TRBV12-3/TRBV12-4; d_call: .; cdr3_aa: CASSRSGLRADTQYF; cdr3_nt: TGTGCCAGCAGTCGTTCGGGGCTGCGGGCAGATACGCAGTATTTT
clone_size: once; j_call: TRBJ2-2; v_call: TRBV5-1; d_call: TRBD1; cdr3_aa: CASSHGQVMNTGELFF; cdr3_nt: TGCGCCAGCAGCCATGGACAGGTCATGAACACCGGGGAGCTGTTTTTT
clone_size: many; j_call: TRBJ2-4; v_call: TRBV28; d_call: .; cdr3_aa: CASSFSDQGGNIQYF; cdr3_nt: TGTGCCAGCAGTTTTAGTGACCAGGGGGGGAACATTCAGTACTTC
clone_size: .; j_call: TRBJ2-5; v_call: TRBV25-1; d_call: TRBD2; cdr3_aa: CASSEGRSGSARETQYF; cdr3_nt: TGTGCCAGCAGTGAAGGGCGTAGCGGGAGCGCCAGAGAGACCCAGTACTTC
clone_size: many; j_call: TRBJ1-2; v_call: TRBV5-1; d_call: .; cdr3_aa: CASSYLEDRPNYGYTF; cdr3_nt: TGCGCCAGCAGCTACCTCGAGGACAGACCTAACTATGGCTACACCTTC
clone_size: many; j_call: TRBJ2-3; v_call: TRBV12-3/TRBV12-4; d_call: TRBD2; cdr3_aa: CASSEREVVDTQYF; cdr3_nt: TGTGCCAGCAGCGAGCGGGAGGTGGTAGATACGCAGTATTTT
clone_size: many; j_call: TRBJ1-6; v_call: TRBV7-8; d_call: .; cdr3_aa: CASSLANSPLHF; cdr3_nt: TGTGCCAGCAGCTTAGCGAATTCACCCCTCCACTTT
clone_size: many; j_call: TRBJ2-3; v_call: TRBV12-3/TRBV12-4; d_call: .; cdr3_aa: CASSLGRGLGTDTQYF; cdr3_nt: TGTGCCAGCAGCCTCGGCAGGGGTCTGGGCACAGATACGCAGTATTTT
clone_size: many; j_call: TRBJ2-3; v_call: TRBV20-1; d_call: TRBD1; cdr3_aa: CSARDPAAGGWADTQYF; cdr3_nt: TGCAGTGCTAGAGACCCGGCGGCAGGGGGCTGGGCAGATACGCAGTATTTT